This T cell receptor beta chain was identified during a study of T cell clonotyping in hematopoietic cell transplantation. Whole-study context: Recipients' pretransplant samples followed cytoreduction. Findings and caveats of the study: Recipient TCR diversity dropped after transplant; expanded clonotypes rose from day 30 to 180. Without cell sorting, CD4 versus CD8 contributions remain unresolved.

This table comes from immunoSEQ multiplex PCR, and its TCRdb copy is limited to in-frame clones, with some not included. The profile shows tens of thousands of clones, just over 85% of them singletons. Time point noted: recipient sample about 28 days before transplant, after cytoreduction. Recipients were bled about 28 days pretransplant and at posttransplant days 30, 100, 180. This clone was detected a few times. Its antigen is undetermined. This specimen includes other DNA sequences encoding the same CDR3. The trim removed 5 bases at V and 2 bases at J, leaving 8 bases unmatched. Germline V gene sequence: CDR1 SNHLY, CDR2 FYNNEI. The CDR3 totals 15 residues.

The chain uses TRBV2 and TRBJ1-2; 7 nucleotides align to TRBD1. The sequence derives from a man aged 55 to 70 with biphenotypic leukemia. Some clones in this sample may be carry-over from other donors' samples. Sequencing used peripheral blood mononuclear cells, obtained before stem cell transplant. CDR3 amino acids: CASSPGTALNYGYTF. In DNA form, the CDR3 reads TGTGCCAGCAGTCCCGGGACAGCTTTAAACTATGGCTACACCTTC.